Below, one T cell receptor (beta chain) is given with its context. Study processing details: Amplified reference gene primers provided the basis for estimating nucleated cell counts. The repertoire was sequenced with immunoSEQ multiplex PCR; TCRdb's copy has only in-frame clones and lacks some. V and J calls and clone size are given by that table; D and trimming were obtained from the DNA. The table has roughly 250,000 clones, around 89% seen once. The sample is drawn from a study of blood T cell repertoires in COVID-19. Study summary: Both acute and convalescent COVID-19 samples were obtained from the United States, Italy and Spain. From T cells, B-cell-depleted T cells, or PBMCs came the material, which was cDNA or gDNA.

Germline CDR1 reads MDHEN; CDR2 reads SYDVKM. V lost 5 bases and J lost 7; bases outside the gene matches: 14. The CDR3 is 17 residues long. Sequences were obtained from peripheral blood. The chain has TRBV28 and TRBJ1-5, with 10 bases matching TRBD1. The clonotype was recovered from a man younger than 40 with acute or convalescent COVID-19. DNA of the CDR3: TGTGCCAGCAGTAAGGGACAGGGGTTATGGGTAAAACAGCCCCAGCATTTT. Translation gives CASSKGQGLWVKQPQHF. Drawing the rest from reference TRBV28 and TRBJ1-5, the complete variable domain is DVKVTQSSRYLVKRTGEKVFLECVQDMDHENMFWYRQDPGLGLRLIYFSYDVKMKEKGDIPEGYSVSREKKERFSLILESASTNQTSMYLCASSKGQGLWVKQPQHFGDGTRLSIL.